These 32 T cell receptor beta chains originate from one sample sequenced in a study of T cells in localized non-small cell lung cancer. Measured with immunoSEQ multiplex PCR; TCRdb has only the in-frame clones, and not every one. Of over 30,000 clones in the sample, 78% were seen once. The sample here was peripheral blood, taken before any cancer treatment. Receptors were obtained from a male donor aged 60 or older with stage II squamous cell lung carcinoma.

This chain's CDR3 is CASQVGGLIFAEAFF. The CDR3 DNA is TGTGCCAGCCAGGTGGGGGGGCTAATATTCGCTGAAGCTTTCTTT. V is TRBV19 and J is TRBJ1-1, with D perhaps TRBD1 (6 bases). Trimming stripped 9 bases from V and 6 bases from J, with 23 bases between. CDR1 and CDR2 from the germline V gene are LNHDA and SQIVND (reference sequence). CDR3 length: 15 amino acids. Filled out from reference TRBV19 and TRBJ1-1, the complete variable domain reads DGGITQSPKYLFRKEGQNVTLSCEQNLNHDAMYWYRQDPGQGLRLIYYSQIVNDFQKGDIAEGYSVSREKKESFPLTVTSAQKNPTAFYLCASQVGGLIFAEAFFGQGTRLTVV.

The chain combines TRBV6-6 with TRBJ2-5; D call uncertain. The ends were cut back, 6 bases at V and 1 base at J, with 9 bases in the middle. Germline loops: CDR1 MNHNY, CDR2 SVGAGI (reference sequence). The CDR3 is made up of 13 amino acids. CDR3 in amino acids: CASSTRVQETQYF. The CDR3 DNA follows: TGTGCCAGCAGCACTCGAGTCCAAGAGACCCAGTACTTC.

The chain carries TRBV11-3 and TRBJ2-3, with TRBD2 identical over 8 bases. V shed 5 bases and J 0 bases; nucleotides not matched to a gene: 4. This CDR3 has 15 amino acids. Germline loops: CDR1 SGHNT, CDR2 YENEEA. CDR3 DNA: TGTGCCAGCAGCCGGGAGCGGGGGAGCACAGATACGCAGTATTTT. This gives the protein CASSRERGSTDTQYF.

V usage is TRBV7-9 and J usage is TRBJ1-2, with D uncertain. V was cut by 5 bases and J by 4 bases, with 14 bases left in between. Germline loops: CDR1 SEHNR, CDR2 FQNEAQ (reference sequence). The CDR3 runs 14 residues. DNA of the CDR3: TGTGCCAGCAGCCCCCGGGGTCCTCTCTATGGCTACACCTTC. Its translation is CASSPRGPLYGYTF.

V and J are TRBV2 and TRBJ1-5; D uncertain. V lost 3 bases, J lost 0 bases, and 6 bases lay in between. Germline V gives CDR1 SNHLY, CDR2 FYNNEI. This CDR3 has 14 residues. The CDR3 nucleotides are TGTGCCAGCAGTGACATAAATAGCAATCAGCCCCAGCATTTT. This codes for CASSDINSNQPQHF.

The rearrangement uses TRBV6-5 and TRBJ2-1, with TRBD2 as a possible D gene (5 bases). Trimming took off 2 bases at V and 6 bases at J, with 17 bases between the two ends. This CDR3 spans 16 amino acids. CDR1 is MNHEY, CDR2 SVGAGI, per germline. The CDR3 sequence is CASSYARGRGINEQFF. CDR3 DNA: TGTGCCAGCAGTTACGCGCGAGGGCGAGGGATCAATGAGCAGTTCTTC.

The J gene is TRBJ2-7, the V gene TRBV9, with TRBD2 matching over 11 bases. The CDR3 consists of 18 residues. CDR1 and CDR2 from the germline V gene are SGDLS and YYNGEE. The J segment lost 0 bases and the V segment lost 0 bases, leaving 8 bases of the junction unmatched. DNA of the CDR3: TGTGCCAGCAGCGTAGGTCCTAGCGGGGGGTCCCTCTCCTACGAGCAGTACTTC. Translated: CASSVGPSGGSLSYEQYF.

The chain combines TRBV2 with TRBJ2-5; possible D gene TRBD2, 6 bases. CDR3 length: 13 residues. V was shortened by 7 bases and J by 5 bases, with 14 bases between the two germline ends. Germline V gives CDR1 SNHLY, CDR2 FYNNEI. The DNA for the CDR3 is TGTGCCAGCACCCTTGGGAGGCAGGAGACCCAGTACTTC. This encodes CASTLGRQETQYF.

V is TRBV5-1 and J is TRBJ2-6; D is possibly TRBD1 (6 bases). The CDR3 has 15 amino acids. Germline-derived CDR1 and CDR2 are SGHRS and YFSETQ. V was trimmed by 3 bases and J by 1 base, leaving 8 bases between them. This CDR3 reads CASSSGDSGANVLTF. In nucleotides, the CDR3 is TGCGCCAGCAGCTCAGGGGATTCTGGGGCCAACGTCCTGACTTTC.

The chain has TRBV7-3 and TRBJ2-1; 9 bases agree with TRBD2. V lost 5 bases, J lost 8 bases, and 7 bases stayed unmatched. This CDR3 region has 14 residues. Looked up from germline, CDR1 is SGHTA and CDR2 is FQGTGA. Written as DNA, the CDR3 is TGTGCCAGCAGCGCTCTAGCGGGGAGCCATGAGCAGTTCTTC. Translating gives CASSALAGSHEQFF.

The rearrangement links TRBV2 to TRBJ1-2; 9 bases match TRBD1. This CDR3 has 15 amino acids. Looked up from germline, CDR1 is SNHLY and CDR2 is FYNNEI. V lost 0 bases and J lost 7; bases outside the gene matches: 6. The CDR3 loop reads CASSEARDRAAGYTF. The CDR3 bases are TGTGCCAGCAGTGAAGCGCGGGACAGGGCGGCTGGCTACACCTTC.

This clone was recorded a few times. The J gene is TRBJ1-6, the V gene TRBV20-1; a possible D gene is TRBD1 (5 bases). Trimming pared 6 bases from V and 11 bases from J, leaving 11 bases between. The CDR3 runs 11 residues. From germline, CDR1 is DFQATT and CDR2 SNEGSKA (reference sequence). The CDR3 DNA reads TGCAGTGCGGGACCCGGGACACCCCTCCACTTT. Translated: CSAGPGTPLHF.

The J gene is TRBJ2-3, the V gene TRBV5-1, with unresolved D. V lost 4 bases to trimming and J lost 1 base, with 16 bases between them. This CDR3 is built from 16 residues. Germline CDR1 is SGHRS and CDR2 is YFSETQ. The CDR3 region is CASSQYGFLGTDTQYF. For the CDR3, the DNA is TGCGCCAGCAGCCAATATGGGTTCTTGGGCACAGATACGCAGTATTTT.

The rearrangement links TRBV7-8 to TRBJ2-3; TRBD2 matches at 10 bases. The V gene end was trimmed by 6 bases and the J gene end by 0 bases; junction bases not matched to a gene: 3. From germline, CDR1 is SGHVS and CDR2 FQNEAQ. The CDR3 length is 15 residues. The CDR3 sequence: CASRAGGRSTDTQYF. The CDR3 DNA follows: TGTGCCAGCAGAGCGGGGGGGCGTAGCACAGATACGCAGTATTTT.

The table lists this clone with a few counts. The chain has TRBV15 and TRBJ2-5; no clear D gene. The V gene's germline CDR1 is LNHNV and CDR2 YYDKDF (reference sequence). V gave up 0 bases and J gave up 2 bases, with 10 bases separating them. This CDR3 contains 15 residues. CDR3 in amino acids: CATSRDLARQETQYF. The CDR3 DNA sequence: TGTGCCACCAGCAGAGATTTGGCAAGACAAGAGACCCAGTACTTC. Drawing the rest from reference TRBV15 and TRBJ2-5, the complete variable domain is DAMVIQNPRYQVTQFGKPVTLSCSQTLNHNVMYWYQQKSSQAPKLLFHYYDKDFNNEADTPDNFQSRRPNTSFCFLDIRSPGLGDTAMYLCATSRDLARQETQYFGPGTRLLVL.

The chain joins TRBV27 to TRBJ2-1; no reliable D call. CDR1 and CDR2 from the germline V gene are MNHEY and SMNVEV (reference sequence). V dropped 1 base and J dropped 5 bases, with 9 bases sitting between them. CDR3 length: 14 residues. The CDR3 protein is CASSLLWTHNEQFF. DNA of the CDR3: TGTGCCAGCAGTTTATTGTGGACGCACAATGAGCAGTTCTTC.

The chain uses TRBV7-9 and TRBJ2-7; no definite D call. V was clipped by 2 bases and J by 2 bases, with 10 bases between them. This CDR3 comprises 14 residues. Germline CDR1 reads SEHNR; CDR2 reads FQNEAQ (reference sequence). DNA of the CDR3: TGTGCCAGCAGCTTAAGGGCAGGTCCCTACGAGCAGTACTTC. This codes for CASSLRAGPYEQYF.

The chain has TRBV7-3 and TRBJ2-2; 7 bases fit TRBD2. Germline V gene lookup returns CDR1 SGHTA and CDR2 FQGTGA. The CDR3 has 14 residues. V shed 5 bases and J 7 bases; nucleotides not matched to a gene: 7. CDR3 loop: CASSPPGLYGELFF. Written as DNA, the CDR3 is TGTGCCAGCAGCCCTCCGGGACTATACGGGGAGCTGTTTTTT.

This clone is a singleton in its sample. This chain links TRBV30 with TRBJ1-4, with D perhaps matching TRBD1 (5 bases). The germline V gene has CDR1 GTSNPN and CDR2 SVGIG (reference sequence). V was cut by 2 bases and J by 6 bases, with 16 bases left in between. The CDR3 is 15 amino acids. This CDR3 reads CAWSRPDTRYEKLFF. The CDR3 DNA reads TGTGCCTGGAGTAGGCCGGACACTAGATATGAAAAACTGTTTTTT. The variable domain in full, completed from reference TRBV30 and TRBJ1-4, reads SQTIHQWPATLVQPVGSPLSLECTVEGTSNPNLYWYRQAAGRGLQLLFYSVGIGQISSEVPQNLSASRPQDRQFILSSKKLLLSDSGFYLCAWSRPDTRYEKLFFGSGTQLSVL.

The chain has TRBV6-5 and TRBJ1-4; D is unresolved. CDR1 MNHEY and CDR2 SVGAGI come from the germline V gene. Trimming cost V 2 bases and J 8 bases, with 18 bases left between them. The CDR3 has 16 residues. The CDR3 nucleotides read TGTGCCAGCAGTTACGTTGGCAGGTCGATAGGGGAAAAACTGTTTTTT. Amino acid sequence: CASSYVGRSIGEKLFF.

In its sample, this clone was seen once. The rearrangement uses TRBV27 and TRBJ1-2; possibly TRBD1 for D (6 bases). The ends were cut back, 3 bases at V and 4 bases at J, with 21 bases in the middle. Germline CDR1 is MNHEY and CDR2 is SMNVEV (reference sequence). This CDR3 has 17 residues. This CDR3 reads CASSLVAGAQRGYGYTF. For the CDR3, the DNA is TGTGCCAGCAGTTTGGTCGCGGGGGCGCAACGTGGCTATGGCTACACCTTC.

The chain couples TRBV6-5 to TRBJ1-4; TRBD1 is a possible D gene (5 bases). This CDR3 has 15 residues. V was clipped by 7 bases and J by 5 bases, with 17 bases between them. The germline V gene has CDR1 MNHEY and CDR2 SVGAGI. In nucleotides, the CDR3 is TGTGCCAGCATTCTGGGACGGGGCGAGAATGAAAAACTGTTTTTT. Translating it yields CASILGRGENEKLFF.

The chain links TRBV21-1 to TRBJ2-7. TRBV21-1 is a pseudogene segment. This CDR3 contains 16 residues. The CDR3 DNA follows: TGTGCCAGCAGCACTACCCTCGGGGGCGACTCCTACGAGCAGTACTTC. This codes for CASSTTLGGDSYEQYF.

The chain links TRBV29-1 to TRBJ1-1, with a possible D match to TRBD1 (5 bases). Germline lookup yields CDR1 SQVTM and CDR2 ANQGSEA. CDR3 length equals 9 residues. V was shortened by 8 bases and J by 11 bases, with 12 bases between the two germline ends. CDR3 sequence (DNA): TGCAGCACGGGGGAAGAGGCTTTCTTT. It specifies CSTGEEAFF. Full variable domain (rest looked up from reference TRBV29-1 and TRBJ1-1): SAVISQKPSRDICQRGTSLTIQCQVDSQVTMMFWYRQQPGQSLTLIATANQGSEATYESGFVIDKFPISRPNLTFSTLTVSNMSPEDSSIYLCSTGEEAFFGQGTRLTVV.

CDR3 sequence: CATGLAGGRDTQYF. The CDR3 DNA follows: TGTGCCACCGGGTTGGCGGGGGGGCGAGATACGCAGTATTTT. The V gene is TRBV15, the J gene TRBJ2-3, with 9 positions matching TRBD2. Per germline, CDR1 LNHNV and CDR2 YYDKDF (reference sequence). The CDR3 covers 14 residues. Losses at the gene ends were 8 bases for V and 5 bases for J; bases not matched to a gene: 8.

The V call is TRBV9, the J call TRBJ1-2; D may be TRBD1 (5 bases). CDR3 length: 14 residues. CDR1 is SGDLS and CDR2 is YYNGEE in the germline V gene. V was pared by 7 bases and J by 4 bases, with 17 bases between. The CDR3 DNA reads as TGTGCCAGCGCCAGGCAGGGACTATCCTATGGCTACACCTTC. Residues: CASARQGLSYGYTF.

This clone was seen only a few times. The CDR3 coding sequence is TGTGCCAGCAGCTTAGTTCAGGGGCGGGAAGCTTTCTTT. Translating it yields CASSLVQGREAFF. This chain links TRBV11-2 with TRBJ1-1; maybe TRBD1 (6 bases). Between the trimmed V and J ends, which lost 1 base and 8 bases, there was a span of 11 bases. Looked up from germline, CDR1 is SGHAT and CDR2 is FQNNGV. CDR3 length: 13 amino acids. Full variable domain (remainder filled in from reference TRBV11-2 and TRBJ1-1): EAGVAQSPRYKIIEKRQSVAFWCNPISGHATLYWYQQILGQGPKLLIQFQNNGVVDDSQLPKDRFSAERLKGVDSTLKIQPAKLEDSAVYLCASSLVQGREAFFGQGTRLTVV.

This chain uses TRBV28 with TRBJ2-7; TRBD2 aligns across 8 bases. The CDR3 spans 15 residues. The J segment lost 3 bases and the V segment lost 8 bases, leaving 12 bases of the junction unmatched. Germline V CDR1 and CDR2: MDHEN, SYDVKM. CDR3 bases: TGTGCCAGCCATCGCCCGGGGGCGGGGGGCTACGAGCAGTACTTC. It encodes CASHRPGAGGYEQYF.

The chain combines TRBV6-1 with TRBJ2-7; TRBD2 aligns across 7 bases. J lost 1 base, V lost 4 bases, and 7 bases had no gene match. CDR1 and CDR2 (germline): MNHNS, SASEGT. The CDR3 is 15 residues long. This CDR3 is CASSGPNGGSYEQYF. CDR3 coding DNA: TGTGCCAGCAGTGGCCCAAACGGGGGGTCCTACGAGCAGTACTTC.

This chain uses TRBV5-1 with TRBJ2-3; D is unresolved. The CDR3 extends over 16 amino acids. Germline V lookup: CDR1 SGHRS, CDR2 YFSETQ. Trimming took 1 base from V and 1 from J, leaving 13 bases between them. In nucleotides, the CDR3 is TGCGCCAGCAGCTTGAGACCCAGAGGAGGCACAGATACGCAGTATTTT. Translation gives CASSLRPRGGTDTQYF.

This chain uses TRBV9 with TRBJ2-3, with no clear D. The CDR3 contains 16 residues. In germline, CDR1 is SGDLS, CDR2 YYNGEE. Trimming cost V 2 bases and J 0 bases, with 13 bases left between them. The CDR3: CASSVGILHSTDTQYF. Here the CDR3 DNA reads TGTGCCAGCAGCGTGGGTATTCTGCATAGCACAGATACGCAGTATTTT.

A few counts support this clone. The rearrangement joins TRBV2 to TRBJ1-5; the D is unclear. This CDR3 has 12 residues. V lost 7 bases to trimming and J lost 6 bases, with 10 bases between them. Germline values: CDR1 SNHLY, CDR2 FYNNEI. CDR3 coding DNA: TGTGCCAGCACCTCGGCGAGTCAGCCCCAGCATTTT. It is translated as CASTSASQPQHF.